Listed below are T cell receptor beta chains from one sample, sequenced in a study of beta chain features in type 1 diabetes. TCRdb keeps only in-frame clones here, not all; method: immunoSEQ multiplex PCR. The top ten clones hold more than 0.45% of a sample with about 150,000 clones, over 9% of them seen once. The sample consisted of central memory CD4+ T cells from blood. The receptors were gathered from a man aged 30-40 years with type 1 diabetes. Each CDR3 is given with its conserved first and last residue. A D gene is named only where the DNA matches it firmly. A clone size is listed for some rows: how often the clone was seen (once, few, many), or a class if it is expanded.

v_call: TRBV19
clone_size: NA
d_call: TRBD1
j_call: TRBJ1-5
cdr3_aa: CASSPGQGGNQPQHF
cdr3_nt: TGTGCCAGTAGTCCCGGACAGGGAGGCAATCAGCCCCAGCATTTT

v_call: TRBV6-1
clone_size: NA
d_call: NA
j_call: TRBJ2-3
cdr3_aa: CASSDLRGDTQYF
cdr3_nt: TGTGCCAGCAGCGACCTTCGGGGAGATACGCAGTATTTT

v_call: TRBV28
clone_size: few
d_call: NA
j_call: TRBJ2-5
cdr3_aa: CASSTGKETQYF
cdr3_nt: TGTGCCAGCAGTACAGGAAAAGAGACCCAGTACTTC

v_call: TRBV28
clone_size: NA
d_call: TRBD1
j_call: TRBJ1-2
cdr3_aa: CASSFGTGVYGYTF
cdr3_nt: TGTGCCAGCAGTTTCGGGACAGGGGTTTATGGCTACACCTTC

v_call: TRBV28
clone_size: few
d_call: TRBD1
j_call: TRBJ1-4
cdr3_aa: CASSQGGGKEKLFF
cdr3_nt: TGTGCCAGCAGCCAAGGGGGCGGAAAGGAAAAACTGTTTTTT

v_call: TRBV27
clone_size: NA
d_call: TRBD2
j_call: TRBJ2-3
cdr3_aa: CASSRGLAGSTDTQYF
cdr3_nt: TGTGCCAGCAGTCGCGGACTAGCGGGTTCCACAGATACGCAGTATTTT

v_call: TRBV5-8
clone_size: NA
d_call: NA
j_call: TRBJ2-5
cdr3_aa: CASYDAGRETQYF
cdr3_nt: TGTGCCAGCTACGACGCAGGGCGAGAGACCCAGTACTTC

v_call: TRBV5-1
clone_size: few
d_call: NA
j_call: TRBJ2-5
cdr3_aa: CASMQGNWGETQYF
cdr3_nt: TGCGCCAGCATGCAGGGAAACTGGGGAGAGACCCAGTACTTC

v_call: TRBV6-5
clone_size: NA
d_call: NA
j_call: TRBJ1-2
cdr3_aa: CAIRSGGNNYGYTF
cdr3_nt: TGTGCCATACGGAGTGGGGGGAATAACTATGGCTACACCTTC

v_call: TRBV28
clone_size: few
d_call: TRBD1
j_call: TRBJ2-4
cdr3_aa: CASRPSGGNIIQYF
cdr3_nt: TGTGCCAGCAGACCCTCAGGGGGTAACATCATTCAGTACTTC

v_call: TRBV9
clone_size: NA
d_call: NA
j_call: TRBJ1-2
cdr3_aa: CASSVLGGGGYTF
cdr3_nt: TGTGCCAGCAGCGTACTTGGGGGCGGGGGCTACACCTTC

v_call: TRBV9
clone_size: few
d_call: TRBD1
j_call: TRBJ2-1
cdr3_aa: CASSVGTGSYNEQFF
cdr3_nt: TGTGCCAGCAGCGTGGGGACAGGGTCCTACAATGAGCAGTTCTTC

v_call: TRBV28
clone_size: NA
d_call: NA
j_call: TRBJ2-7
cdr3_aa: CASSFSERYEQYF
cdr3_nt: TGTGCCAGCAGTTTCAGTGAGAGGTACGAGCAGTACTTC

v_call: TRBV19
clone_size: NA
d_call: NA
j_call: TRBJ1-5
cdr3_aa: CASQSGTNDRQPQHF
cdr3_nt: TGTGCCAGCCAATCGGGGACTAACGATCGTCAGCCCCAGCATTTT

v_call: TRBV29-1
clone_size: many
d_call: TRBD1
j_call: TRBJ2-7
cdr3_aa: CSVNRGYLEEQYF
cdr3_nt: TGCAGCGTTAACAGGGGGTATCTTGAAGAGCAGTACTTC

v_call: TRBV5-1
clone_size: NA
d_call: TRBD2
j_call: TRBJ2-5
cdr3_aa: CASSLGTSGEETQYF
cdr3_nt: TGCGCCAGCAGCCTAGGGACTAGCGGAGAAGAGACCCAGTACTTC

v_call: TRBV4-2
clone_size: few
d_call: TRBD2
j_call: TRBJ2-3
cdr3_aa: CASSPRGSGSDTQYF
cdr3_nt: TGTGCCAGCAGCCCAAGGGGAAGCGGGAGTGATACGCAGTATTTT

v_call: TRBV11-2
clone_size: NA
d_call: NA
j_call: TRBJ1-1
cdr3_aa: CASRRNTEAFF
cdr3_nt: TGTGCCAGCAGGCGGAACACTGAAGCTTTCTTT

v_call: TRBV7-7
clone_size: NA
d_call: TRBD2
j_call: TRBJ2-1
cdr3_aa: CASSHSGGNNEQFF
cdr3_nt: TGTGCTAGCAGCCATAGCGGGGGAAACAATGAGCAGTTCTTC

v_call: TRBV6-5
clone_size: few
d_call: NA
j_call: TRBJ2-7
cdr3_aa: CASSLVRSYEQYF
cdr3_nt: TGTGCCAGCAGCCTAGTTCGTTCCTACGAGCAGTACTTC

v_call: TRBV2
clone_size: few
d_call: NA
j_call: TRBJ2-1
cdr3_aa: CASSEYGSKEFF
cdr3_nt: TGTGCCAGCAGTGAGTACGGGAGTAAAGAGTTCTTC

v_call: TRBV14
clone_size: few
d_call: TRBD2
j_call: TRBJ2-1
cdr3_aa: CASSPWTSGTNEQFF
cdr3_nt: TGTGCCAGCAGCCCGTGGACTAGCGGGACCAATGAGCAGTTCTTC

v_call: TRBV7-9
clone_size: NA
d_call: TRBD1
j_call: TRBJ2-7
cdr3_aa: CASSSPLGQTYEQYF
cdr3_nt: TGTGCCAGCAGCTCCCCCCTGGGACAGACATACGAGCAGTACTTC

v_call: TRBV7-2
clone_size: many
d_call: NA
j_call: TRBJ2-2
cdr3_aa: CASSLRETVAGELFF
cdr3_nt: TGTGCCAGCAGCTTACGGGAAACGGTCGCCGGGGAGCTGTTTTTT

v_call: TRBV28
clone_size: NA
d_call: TRBD2
j_call: TRBJ2-5
cdr3_aa: CASSLNGSGRRETQYF
cdr3_nt: TGTGCCAGCAGTTTAAATGGTAGCGGGAGGAGGGAGACCCAGTACTTC

v_call: TRBV30
clone_size: few
d_call: TRBD2
j_call: TRBJ2-2
cdr3_aa: CAWGSGASGRALVTGELFF
cdr3_nt: TGTGCCTGGGGCAGCGGGGCTAGCGGGAGGGCTCTGGTCACCGGGGAGCTGTTTTTT

v_call: TRBV7-8
clone_size: few
d_call: NA
j_call: TRBJ2-7
cdr3_aa: CASSSRDMSYEQYF
cdr3_nt: TGTGCCAGCAGCTCCCGGGACATGTCCTACGAGCAGTACTTC

v_call: TRBV7-6
clone_size: NA
d_call: NA
j_call: TRBJ2-2
cdr3_aa: CASGRDSLHGELFF
cdr3_nt: TGTGCCAGCGGCCGGGACTCCCTGCACGGGGAGCTGTTTTTT

v_call: TRBV6-5
clone_size: NA
d_call: NA
j_call: TRBJ1-4
cdr3_aa: CASSYSGREKLFF
cdr3_nt: TGTGCCAGCAGTTATTCAGGGCGGGAAAAACTGTTTTTT

v_call: TRBV6-6
clone_size: NA
d_call: NA
j_call: TRBJ2-7
cdr3_aa: CASSLKSLYEQYF
cdr3_nt: TGTGCCAGCAGTTTAAAATCCCTGTACGAGCAGTACTTC

v_call: TRBV2
clone_size: NA
d_call: NA
j_call: TRBJ2-1
cdr3_aa: CASVLSQYHEQFF
cdr3_nt: TGTGCCAGCGTTTTATCGCAGTACCATGAGCAGTTCTTC

v_call: TRBV7-9
clone_size: NA
d_call: NA
j_call: TRBJ2-3
cdr3_aa: CASTELSGSTDTQYF
cdr3_nt: TGTGCCAGCACCGAATTGAGCGGGAGCACAGATACGCAGTATTTT

v_call: TRBV25-1
clone_size: few
d_call: TRBD2
j_call: TRBJ2-7
cdr3_aa: CASRGTSGPYEQYF
cdr3_nt: TGTGCCAGCAGGGGAACTAGCGGTCCCTACGAGCAGTACTTC

v_call: TRBV4-1
clone_size: few
d_call: TRBD1
j_call: TRBJ2-7
cdr3_aa: CASSQIPGQGYHEQYF
cdr3_nt: TGCGCCAGCAGCCAAATACCGGGACAGGGTTACCACGAGCAGTACTTC

v_call: TRBV19
clone_size: NA
d_call: TRBD2
j_call: TRBJ2-2
cdr3_aa: CASSIVSGSGTGELFF
cdr3_nt: TGTGCCAGTAGTATAGTTAGCGGGAGTGGCACCGGGGAGCTGTTTTTT

v_call: TRBV7-2
clone_size: NA
d_call: NA
j_call: TRBJ2-5
cdr3_aa: CASSPRTRRGQETQYF
cdr3_nt: TGTGCCAGCAGCCCTCGGACGAGGCGGGGACAAGAGACCCAGTACTTC

v_call: TRBV15
clone_size: once
d_call: TRBD1
j_call: TRBJ1-1
cdr3_aa: CATSPRQGAGNTEAFF
cdr3_nt: TGTGCCACCAGCCCACGACAGGGGGCTGGTAACACTGAAGCTTTCTTT

v_call: TRBV28
clone_size: few
d_call: NA
j_call: TRBJ1-2
cdr3_aa: CASSRSGVNYGYTF
cdr3_nt: TGTGCCAGCTCCCGATCGGGGGTTAACTATGGCTACACCTTC

v_call: TRBV9
clone_size: NA
d_call: TRBD2
j_call: TRBJ2-1
cdr3_aa: CASSKGGSSYNEQFF
cdr3_nt: TGTGCCAGCTCGAAAGGCGGGAGCTCCTACAATGAGCAGTTCTTC

v_call: TRBV6-1
clone_size: few
d_call: NA
j_call: TRBJ2-7
cdr3_aa: CASSEVQGDEQYF
cdr3_nt: TGTGCCAGCAGTGAAGTTCAGGGCGACGAGCAGTACTTC

v_call: TRBV19
clone_size: NA
d_call: TRBD1
j_call: TRBJ2-3
cdr3_aa: CASSMRQGLDTQYF
cdr3_nt: TGTGCCAGTAGTATGCGACAGGGGCTGGATACGCAGTATTTT

v_call: TRBV6-5
clone_size: NA
d_call: NA
j_call: TRBJ2-4
cdr3_aa: CASSYSRDLGENIQYF
cdr3_nt: TGTGCCAGCAGTTACTCGAGAGATCTGGGAGAAAACATTCAGTACTTC

v_call: TRBV28
clone_size: few
d_call: NA
j_call: TRBJ1-2
cdr3_aa: CASSSPPNYGYTF
cdr3_nt: TGTGCCAGCAGTTCTCCCCCGAACTATGGCTACACCTTC

v_call: TRBV29-1
clone_size: few
d_call: NA
j_call: TRBJ1-2
cdr3_aa: CSVEALGWGASRGYTF
cdr3_nt: TGCAGCGTTGAAGCCCTCGGCTGGGGAGCGAGTAGAGGCTACACCTTC

v_call: TRBV9
clone_size: once
d_call: TRBD1
j_call: TRBJ1-3
cdr3_aa: CASSALTGAGNTIYF
cdr3_nt: TGTGCCAGCAGCGCATTGACAGGGGCCGGAAACACCATATATTTT

v_call: TRBV13
clone_size: few
d_call: NA
j_call: TRBJ1-3
cdr3_aa: CASTPSSGNTIYF
cdr3_nt: TGTGCCAGCACCCCGTCCTCTGGAAACACCATATATTTT

v_call: TRBV28
clone_size: many
d_call: NA
j_call: TRBJ2-7
cdr3_aa: CASRQNYEQYF
cdr3_nt: TGTGCCAGCAGGCAGAACTACGAGCAGTACTTC

v_call: TRBV28
clone_size: few
d_call: NA
j_call: TRBJ1-2
cdr3_aa: CASSSPSNYGYTF
cdr3_nt: TGTGCCAGCAGTTCCCCTTCTAACTATGGCTACACCTTC

v_call: TRBV7-3
clone_size: NA
d_call: TRBD2
j_call: TRBJ2-7
cdr3_aa: CASSPRLAGEGEQYF
cdr3_nt: TGTGCCAGCAGCCCTCGACTAGCGGGAGAGGGTGAGCAGTACTTC

v_call: TRBV27
clone_size: NA
d_call: NA
j_call: TRBJ1-1
cdr3_aa: CASSLVRDTEAFF
cdr3_nt: TGTGCCAGCAGTTTAGTGAGGGACACTGAAGCTTTCTTT

v_call: TRBV4-3
clone_size: NA
d_call: NA
j_call: TRBJ1-2
cdr3_aa: CASSQEVLQGGYTF
cdr3_nt: TGCGCCAGCAGCCAAGAGGTATTACAGGGTGGCTACACCTTC

v_call: TRBV7-9
clone_size: few
d_call: NA
j_call: TRBJ1-5
cdr3_aa: CASSFQGNQPQHF
cdr3_nt: TGTGCCAGCAGCTTCCAGGGCAATCAGCCCCAGCATTTT

v_call: TRBV7-2
clone_size: few
d_call: TRBD1
j_call: TRBJ1-2
cdr3_aa: CASSSYLGTDNYGYTF
cdr3_nt: TGTGCCAGCAGCTCGTATCTCGGGACAGATAACTATGGCTACACCTTC